These 9 T cell receptor beta chains originate from one sample sequenced in a study of blood T cell repertoires in COVID-19 (dated by TCRdb to 2020 to 2021). Library creation used the immunoSEQ multiplex PCR assay. TCRdb re-hosts the immuneACCESS table, in-frame sequences only. Its copies lack some clones; in the studies checked, an unresolved V gene accounts for under half of them, and the cause for the rest is not known. For this sample there are 95,000 to 120,000 clones; 75% to 90% appear just once. The top ten hold approximately 5% of the sample. Sequenced: peripheral blood. Every receptor here comes from a woman aged 60-75 years with COVID-19, enrolled during active disease.

The chain carries TRBV29-1 and TRBJ2-7; a possible D gene is TRBD2 (5 bases). In germline, CDR1 is SQVTM, CDR2 ANQGSEA. The CDR3 length is 11 residues. Between the trimmed V and J ends, which lost 4 bases and 6 bases, there was a span of 10 bases. CDR3 amino acids: CSVGPSTEQYF. In nucleotides, the CDR3 is TGCAGCGTTGGGCCTAGCACCGAGCAGTACTTC.

This sequence joins TRBV27 and TRBJ1-2; the D is unclear. Trimming cost V 4 bases and J 4 bases, with 7 bases left between them. The CDR3 covers 12 residues. Per the germline V gene, CDR1 is MNHEY and CDR2 is SMNVEV (reference sequence). In DNA form, the CDR3 reads TGTGCCAGCAGTTCAGGTGGCTATGGCTACACCTTC. As protein: CASSSGGYGYTF.

The chain recombines TRBV13 with TRBJ1-6, with 8 bases matching TRBD1. Looked up from germline, CDR1 is PRHDT and CDR2 is FYEKMQ (reference sequence). The J segment lost 5 bases and the V segment lost 6 bases, leaving 6 bases of the junction unmatched. This CDR3 has 15 residues. The CDR3: CASSVPGQDNSPLHF. In DNA form, the CDR3 reads TGTGCCAGCAGTGTTCCGGGACAGGATAATTCACCCCTCCACTTT.

In nucleotides, the CDR3 is TGTGCCAGCAGCTTGGGCAGGGCCTACGAGCAGTACTTC. The encoded protein is CASSLGRAYEQYF. V usage is TRBV7-3 and J usage is TRBJ2-7, with D perhaps matching TRBD1 (5 bases). Trimming removed 3 bases at V and 2 bases at J, with 8 bases between. The CDR3 has 13 residues. Looked up from germline, CDR1 is SGHTA and CDR2 is FQGTGA.

This clone was counted once. V gene TRBV23-1 combines with J gene TRBJ2-1; TRBD2 matches at 8 bases. TRBV23-1 is labeled an ORF, and its function is uncertain. V lost 2 bases and J lost 0; bases outside the gene matches: 9. The length of the CDR3 is 18 residues. This CDR3 is CASSQEPAGEHSYNEQFF. CDR3 sequence (DNA): TGCGCCAGCAGTCAAGAGCCAGCGGGGGAACACTCCTACAATGAGCAGTTCTTC.

Only one count was recorded for this clone. V is TRBV15 and J is TRBJ2-3, with D hard to call. The CDR3 extends over 16 amino acids. The V gene's germline CDR1 is LNHNV and CDR2 YYDKDF (reference sequence). Trimming took off 1 base at V and 5 bases at J, with 16 bases between the two ends. CDR3 coding DNA: TGTGCCACCAGCAGAGCTGGTAGCCCATCCGGAGATACGCAGTATTTT. Translation gives CATSRAGSPSGDTQYF.

This clone was recorded a few times. The V gene is TRBV2, the J gene TRBJ1-1; 8 bases match TRBD1. The germline gives CDR1 SNHLY, CDR2 FYNNEI. CDR3 length equals 14 residues. The trim removed 7 bases at V and 3 bases at J, leaving 7 bases unmatched. For the CDR3, the DNA is TGTGCCAGCAAAGAATTGGACAGGGACACTGAAGCTTTCTTT. Amino acids: CASKELDRDTEAFF.

The CDR3 DNA follows: TGTGCCAGCATCCTGAGGGCAGGGGGCTTGAAAGGCTACACCTTC. Translating gives CASILRAGGLKGYTF. The chain couples TRBV5-8 to TRBJ1-2; 8 nucleotides align to TRBD1. The CDR3 length is 15 residues. V gave up 6 bases and J gave up 8 bases; unmatched junction bases: 15. The germline gives CDR1 SGHTS, CDR2 YDEGEE. The whole variable domain, remainder taken from reference TRBV5-8 and TRBJ1-2, is EAGVTQSPTHLIKTRGQQATLRCSPISGHTSVYWYQQALGLGLQFLLWYDEGEERNRGNFPPRFSGRQFPNYSSELNVNALELEDSALYLCASILRAGGLKGYTFGSGTRLTVV.

The rearrangement joins TRBV19 to TRBJ2-1; no clear D. Per germline, CDR1 LNHDA and CDR2 SQIVND (reference sequence). The CDR3 has 12 residues. The V gene lost 11 bases and the J gene lost 5 bases, with 13 bases spanning the gap. CDR3 in DNA: TGTGCCTCCAGGTACCGTGACAATGAGCAGTTCTTC. Its translation: CASRYRDNEQFF. Complete variable domain (other parts from reference TRBV19 and TRBJ2-1): DGGITQSPKYLFRKEGQNVTLSCEQNLNHDAMYWYRQDPGQGLRLIYYSQIVNDFQKGDIAEGYSVSREKKESFPLTVTSAQKNPTAFYLCASRYRDNEQFFGPGTRLTVL.